This T cell receptor beta chain was recorded in a study of CD8+ T cells in alopecia areata. Isolated RNA was reverse transcribed into cDNA used as the sequencing template. Sequencing was performed with immunoSEQ multiplex PCR; in TCRdb, only in-frame clones are kept and a portion is missing. The table includes 150,000 or so clones, more than 40% detected once. Germline assignment: CDR1 SQVTM and CDR2 ANQGSEA. The CDR3 contains 16 residues. This sequence originates from a human donor with alopecia areata. The chain couples TRBV29-1 to TRBJ2-5, with D tentatively TRBD1 (7 bases). The J call may be wrong; the DNA end is better matched by TRBJ2-7. The sequenced material came from CD4+ T cells sorted from blood. The CDR3 here is CSIWRAGGTPPHEQYF. Written as DNA, the CDR3 is TGCAGCATTTGGAGGGCAGGGGGTACTCCTCCCCACGAGCAGTACTTC.